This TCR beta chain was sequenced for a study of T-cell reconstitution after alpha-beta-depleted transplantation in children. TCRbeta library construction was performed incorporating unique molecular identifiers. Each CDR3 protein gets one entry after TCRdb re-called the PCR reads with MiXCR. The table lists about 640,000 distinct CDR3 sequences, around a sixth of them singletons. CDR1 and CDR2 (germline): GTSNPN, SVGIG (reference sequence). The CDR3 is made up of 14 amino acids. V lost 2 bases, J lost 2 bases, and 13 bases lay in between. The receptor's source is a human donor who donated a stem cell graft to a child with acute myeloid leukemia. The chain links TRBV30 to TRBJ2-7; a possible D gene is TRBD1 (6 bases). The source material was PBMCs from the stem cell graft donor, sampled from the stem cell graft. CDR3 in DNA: TGTGCCTGGAGTCGCACTGGACAGACCTACGAGCAGTACTTC. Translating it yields CAWSRTGQTYEQYF.